This is a list of T cell receptor beta chains from one sample in a study of T cell responses to AZD1222 COVID-19 vaccine. Method: immunoSEQ multiplex PCR; TCRdb's copy keeps in-frame clones and lacks some. The sample yields 140,000 to 150,000 clones, roughly 90% seen once. The specimen was peripheral blood, collected 28 days after the second AZD1222 dose. These receptors were taken from an adult who received the AZD1222 COVID-19 vaccine. Each CDR3 is given with its conserved first and last residue. A D gene is named only where the DNA matches it firmly. A row's size may be missing; if present it is once, few, many or a size class.

clone size: .; D gene: .; V gene: TRBV5-6; J gene: TRBJ2-5; CDR3 protein: CASSLRETQYF
clone size: few; D gene: .; V gene: TRBV11-2; J gene: TRBJ1-1; CDR3 protein: CASSHLEAFF
clone size: .; D gene: .; V gene: TRBV6-6; J gene: TRBJ1-4; CDR3 protein: CASSYGTVNEKLFF
clone size: .; D gene: .; V gene: TRBV28; J gene: TRBJ1-1; CDR3 protein: CASSTLTGGKNTEAFF
clone size: .; D gene: TRBD1; V gene: TRBV4-1; J gene: TRBJ2-7; CDR3 protein: CASSQDGRTGHEQYF
clone size: .; D gene: TRBD2; V gene: TRBV6-2/TRBV6-3; J gene: TRBJ2-1; CDR3 protein: CASSSQRLAGNNEQFF
clone size: .; D gene: .; V gene: TRBV3-1/TRBV3-2; J gene: TRBJ1-2; CDR3 protein: CASGGPGTTNYGYTF
clone size: .; D gene: TRBD1; V gene: TRBV6-5; J gene: TRBJ1-6; CDR3 protein: CASSYTGQGDNSPLHF
clone size: .; D gene: TRBD2; V gene: TRBV10-3; J gene: TRBJ2-7; CDR3 protein: CAIGPSGAYEQYF
clone size: few; D gene: .; V gene: TRBV7-9; J gene: TRBJ2-3; CDR3 protein: CASSLELAADTQYF